This T cell receptor beta chain was captured in a study of T-cell reconstitution after alpha-beta-depleted transplantation in children. For TCRbeta, the library was prepared with unique molecular identifiers. TCRdb reprocessed the PCR reads via MiXCR and lists one record per CDR3 protein. The data show approximately 400,000 distinct CDR3 sequences, with about a tenth seen just once and over 4.5% held by the top ten. The clonotype comes from a human donor who donated a stem cell graft to a child with acute myeloid leukemia. The sequencing used PBMCs from the stem cell graft donor, collected from the stem cell graft.

As DNA, the CDR3 is TGCAGCGTTGACCCGGGGAGCTCTGGAAACACCATATATTTT. This sequence encodes CSVDPGSSGNTIYF. The gene calls are TRBV29-1 and TRBJ1-3; D gene ambiguous. Between the trimmed V and J ends, which lost 3 bases and 0 bases, there was a span of 9 bases. This CDR3 region has 14 residues. Germline V gene sequence: CDR1 SQVTM, CDR2 ANQGSEA.